This T cell receptor beta chain was obtained from a study of blood T cell repertoires in COVID-19. Whole-study context: From the United States, Italy and Spain came samples of acute and convalescent COVID-19.

Original analysis: From reference gene primer amplification, estimates of nucleated cell counts were derived. Assay used: immunoSEQ multiplex PCR; TCRdb lists only in-frame clones, some missing. V and J calls and clone size follow that table, whereas D and trimming were derived from the DNA. The data show roughly 160,000 clones, roughly 81% seen once. This CDR3 has 15 residues. V lost 4 bases to trimming and J lost 8 bases; unmatched junction nucleotides: 12. The germline V gene encodes CDR1 SGDLS and CDR2 YYNGEE. This sequence joins TRBV9 and TRBJ1-3; 7 nucleotides align to TRBD1. This TCR was recovered from a man between 35 and 55 years old with acute or convalescent COVID-19. The sequenced sample consisted of peripheral blood. The CDR3 loop is CASSPTQGEVDTIYF. The CDR3 nucleotides are TGTGCCAGCAGCCCCACGCAGGGGGAGGTAGACACCATATATTTT.